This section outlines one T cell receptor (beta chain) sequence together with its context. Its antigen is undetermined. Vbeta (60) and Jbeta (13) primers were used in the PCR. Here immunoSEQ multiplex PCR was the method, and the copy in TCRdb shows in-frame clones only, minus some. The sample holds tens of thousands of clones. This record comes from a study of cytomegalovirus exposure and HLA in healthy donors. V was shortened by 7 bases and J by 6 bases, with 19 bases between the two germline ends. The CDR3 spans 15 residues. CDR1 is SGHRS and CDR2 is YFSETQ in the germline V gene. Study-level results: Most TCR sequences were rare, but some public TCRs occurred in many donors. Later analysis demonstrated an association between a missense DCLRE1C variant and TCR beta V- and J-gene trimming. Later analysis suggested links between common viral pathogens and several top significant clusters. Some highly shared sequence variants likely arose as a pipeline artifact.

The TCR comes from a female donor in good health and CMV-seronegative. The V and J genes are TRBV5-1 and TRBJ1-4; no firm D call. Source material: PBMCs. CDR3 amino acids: CASCSSGIGYEKLFF. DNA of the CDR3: TGCGCCAGCTGTTCATCCGGGATCGGTTATGAAAAACTGTTTTTT.